This TCR beta chain appears in the sequencing data of a study of T-cell memory formation after mild COVID-19. Study details: TCR clusters were mostly donor specific. Study findings and constraints: CD4+ contracting clones were found mainly in CM and EM, and CD8+ ones in EMRA. CD4+ bias marked clones expanding day 15 to 37, unlike balanced contracting clones.

TCRdb reanalysed the 5' RACE reads using MiXCR and keeps one entry per CDR3 protein. This sample has more than 300,000 distinct CDR3 sequences; 20% to 25% occur once, and the top ten carry around a fifth. Germline V gene data show CDR1 as MGHRA and CDR2 as YSYEKL. Trimming shortened V by 4 bases and J by 0 bases, and 21 bases separated the two germline ends. The length of the CDR3 is 18 residues. This clonotype was found a few times. The antigen is not known. The source material was PBMCs or a T cell subset sorted from them (not recorded which). The chain couples TRBV4-1 to TRBJ1-1, with unresolved D. This clonotype was obtained from a man aged 18-30 years who had mild COVID-19 (a few samples of this study predate the infection). Cell type and time point are not known. The CDR3 is CASSRINGRPTLNTEAFF. The DNA for the CDR3 is TGCGCCAGCAGCCGAATCAACGGCAGGCCTACATTGAACACTGAAGCTTTCTTT.